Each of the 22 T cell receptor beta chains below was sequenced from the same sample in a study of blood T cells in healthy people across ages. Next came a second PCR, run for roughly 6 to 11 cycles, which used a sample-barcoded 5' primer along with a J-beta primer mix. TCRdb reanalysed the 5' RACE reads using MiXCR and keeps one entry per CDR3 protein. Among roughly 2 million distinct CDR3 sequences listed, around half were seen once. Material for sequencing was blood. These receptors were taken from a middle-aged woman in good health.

The CDR3 is CASTPQQGNQETQFF. CDR3 nucleotides: TGTGCCAGCACCCCCCAACAGGGGAACCAAGAGACCCAGTTCTTC. The rearrangement uses TRBV7-3 and TRBJ2-5; 7 bases line up with TRBD1. The J call may be faulty, since TRBJ2-1 better matches the DNA end. Germline V gene data show CDR1 as SGHTA and CDR2 as FQGTGA. The CDR3 runs to 15 residues.

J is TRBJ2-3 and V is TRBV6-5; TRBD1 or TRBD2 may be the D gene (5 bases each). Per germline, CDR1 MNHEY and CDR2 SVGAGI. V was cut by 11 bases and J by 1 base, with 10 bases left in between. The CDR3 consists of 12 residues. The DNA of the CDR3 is TGTGCCGTGGGGGTCCGCACAGATACGCAGTATTTT. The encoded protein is CAVGVRTDTQYF.

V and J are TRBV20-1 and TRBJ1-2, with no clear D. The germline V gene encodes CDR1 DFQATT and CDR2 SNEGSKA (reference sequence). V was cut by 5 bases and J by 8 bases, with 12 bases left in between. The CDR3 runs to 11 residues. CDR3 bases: TGCAGTGCTTGGAGACCGGGAGGCTACACCTTC. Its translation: CSAWRPGGYTF.

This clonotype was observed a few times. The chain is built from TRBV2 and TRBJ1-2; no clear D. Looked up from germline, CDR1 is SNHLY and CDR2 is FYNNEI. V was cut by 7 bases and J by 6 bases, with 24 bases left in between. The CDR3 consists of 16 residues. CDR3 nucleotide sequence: TGTGCCAGCACTGGAGTCGAGGGCGCGGTTCCCAATGGCTACACCTTC. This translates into CASTGVEGAVPNGYTF.

In DNA form, the CDR3 reads TGTGCCACTGCCAGGGACGGACGGACCAATGAGCAGTTCTTC. This sequence encodes CATARDGRTNEQFF. J is TRBJ2-1 and V is TRBV7-2; D tentatively reads TRBD1 or TRBD2 (5 bases each). CDR1 and CDR2 (germline): SGHTA, FQGNSA. Trimming pared 10 bases from V and 6 bases from J, leaving 19 bases between. CDR3 length: 14 amino acids.

The CDR3 DNA reads TGTGCCAGCAGTTACCCGACAGGGTTCGGAAACACTGAAGCTTTCTTT. Amino acid sequence: CASSYPTGFGNTEAFF. The chain joins TRBV6-2 or TRBV6-3 to TRBJ1-1; the match to TRBD1 covers 7 bases. With 2 bases clipped from V and 2 bases from J, the junction kept 8 bases outside the gene matches. CDR1 MNHEY and CDR2 SVGEGT come from the germline V gene. The CDR3 totals 16 residues.

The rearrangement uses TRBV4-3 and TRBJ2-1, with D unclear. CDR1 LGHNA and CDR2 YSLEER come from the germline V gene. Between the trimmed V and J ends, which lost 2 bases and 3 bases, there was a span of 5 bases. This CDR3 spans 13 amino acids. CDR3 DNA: TGCGCCAGCAGCCAAACATACTACAATGAGCAGTTCTTC. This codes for CASSQTYYNEQFF.

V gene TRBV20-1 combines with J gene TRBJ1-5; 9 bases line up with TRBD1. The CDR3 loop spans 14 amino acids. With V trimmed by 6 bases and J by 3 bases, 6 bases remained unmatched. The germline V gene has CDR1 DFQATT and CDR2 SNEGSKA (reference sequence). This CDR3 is CSAPDRGTNQPQHF. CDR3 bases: TGCAGTGCCCCGGACAGGGGAACCAATCAGCCCCAGCATTTT.

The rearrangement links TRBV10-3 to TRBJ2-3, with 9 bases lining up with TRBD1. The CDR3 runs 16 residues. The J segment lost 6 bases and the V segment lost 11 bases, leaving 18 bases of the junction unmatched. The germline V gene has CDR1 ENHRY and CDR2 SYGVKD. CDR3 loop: CAVRGGRTGVTDTQYF. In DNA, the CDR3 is TGTGCCGTGAGGGGGGGCCGGACAGGGGTGACGGATACGCAGTATTTT.

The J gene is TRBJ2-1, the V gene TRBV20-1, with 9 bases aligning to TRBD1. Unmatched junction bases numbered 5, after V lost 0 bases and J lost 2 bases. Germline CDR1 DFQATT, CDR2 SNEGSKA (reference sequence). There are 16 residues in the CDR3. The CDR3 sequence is CSARDKTGGAYNEQFF. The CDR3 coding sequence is TGCAGTGCTAGAGACAAAACAGGGGGCGCCTACAATGAGCAGTTCTTC.

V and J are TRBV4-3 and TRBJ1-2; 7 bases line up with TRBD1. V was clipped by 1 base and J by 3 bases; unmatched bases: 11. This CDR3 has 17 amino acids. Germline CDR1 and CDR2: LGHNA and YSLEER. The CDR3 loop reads CASSQVAAKGADYGYTF. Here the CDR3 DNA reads TGCGCCAGCAGCCAAGTGGCAGCGAAGGGGGCGGACTATGGCTACACCTTC.

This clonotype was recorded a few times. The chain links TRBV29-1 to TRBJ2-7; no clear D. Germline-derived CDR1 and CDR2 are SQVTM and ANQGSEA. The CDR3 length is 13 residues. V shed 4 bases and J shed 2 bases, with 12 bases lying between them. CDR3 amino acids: CSVGSEAAYEQYF. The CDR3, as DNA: TGCAGCGTTGGGTCCGAGGCAGCCTACGAGCAGTACTTC.

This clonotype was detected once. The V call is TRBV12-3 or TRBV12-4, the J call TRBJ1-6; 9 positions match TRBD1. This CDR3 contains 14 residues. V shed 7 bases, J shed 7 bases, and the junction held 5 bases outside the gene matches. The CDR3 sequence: CASKRDRVNSPLHF. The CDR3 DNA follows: TGTGCCAGCAAGAGGGACAGGGTCAATTCACCCCTCCACTTT.

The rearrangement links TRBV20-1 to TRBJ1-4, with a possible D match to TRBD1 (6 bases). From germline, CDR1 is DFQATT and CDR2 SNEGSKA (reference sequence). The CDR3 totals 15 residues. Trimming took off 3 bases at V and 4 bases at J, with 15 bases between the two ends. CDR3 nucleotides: TGCAGTGCTAGTGAGCCACAGGGACTTAATGAAAAACTGTTTTTT. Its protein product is CSASEPQGLNEKLFF.

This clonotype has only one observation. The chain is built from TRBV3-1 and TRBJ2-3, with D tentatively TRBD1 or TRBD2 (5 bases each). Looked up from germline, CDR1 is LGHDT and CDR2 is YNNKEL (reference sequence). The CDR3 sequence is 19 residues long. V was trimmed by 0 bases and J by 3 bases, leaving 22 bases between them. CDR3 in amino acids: CASSQDQVGRDVRTDTQYF. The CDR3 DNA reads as TGTGCCAGCAGCCAAGATCAAGTGGGCAGGGACGTGCGGACAGATACGCAGTATTTT.

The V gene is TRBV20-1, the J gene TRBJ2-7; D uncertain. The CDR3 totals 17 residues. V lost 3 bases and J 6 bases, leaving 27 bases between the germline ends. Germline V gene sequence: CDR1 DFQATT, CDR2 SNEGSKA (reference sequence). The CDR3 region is CSARPNLWRQEISEQYF. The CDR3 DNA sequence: TGCAGTGCTAGGCCAAACCTCTGGCGCCAGGAGATAAGCGAGCAGTACTTC.

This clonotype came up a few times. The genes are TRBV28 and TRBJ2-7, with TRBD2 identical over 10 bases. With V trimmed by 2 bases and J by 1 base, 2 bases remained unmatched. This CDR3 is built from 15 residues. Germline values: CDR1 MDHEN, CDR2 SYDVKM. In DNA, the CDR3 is TGTGCCAGCAGTTTAACAGCGGGGGGGTCCTACGAGCAGTACTTC. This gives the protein CASSLTAGGSYEQYF.

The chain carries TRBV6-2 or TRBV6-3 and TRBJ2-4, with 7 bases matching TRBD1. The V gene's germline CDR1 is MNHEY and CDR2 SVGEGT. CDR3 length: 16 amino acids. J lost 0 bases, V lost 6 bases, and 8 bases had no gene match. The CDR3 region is CASRDRLLLAKNIQYF. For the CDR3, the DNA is TGTGCCAGCAGGGACAGGTTATTACTAGCCAAAAACATTCAGTACTTC.

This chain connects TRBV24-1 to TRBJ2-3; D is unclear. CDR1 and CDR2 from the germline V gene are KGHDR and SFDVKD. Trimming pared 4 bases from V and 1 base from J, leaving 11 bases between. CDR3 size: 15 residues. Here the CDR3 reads CATSERERGTDTQYF. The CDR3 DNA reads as TGTGCCACCAGTGAAAGGGAAAGGGGCACAGATACGCAGTATTTT.

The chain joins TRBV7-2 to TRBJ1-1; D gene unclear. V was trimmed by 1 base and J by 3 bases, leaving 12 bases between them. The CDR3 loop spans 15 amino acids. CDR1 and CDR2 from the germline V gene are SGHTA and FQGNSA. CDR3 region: CASSLGIGKHTEAFF. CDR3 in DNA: TGTGCCAGCAGCTTAGGGATAGGCAAGCACACTGAAGCTTTCTTT.

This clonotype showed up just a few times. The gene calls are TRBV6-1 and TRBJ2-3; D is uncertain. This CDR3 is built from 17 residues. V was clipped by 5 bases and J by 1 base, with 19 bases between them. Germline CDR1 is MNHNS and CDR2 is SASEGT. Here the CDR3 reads CASSRYWTAGGTDTQYF. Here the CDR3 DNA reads TGTGCCAGCAGTCGATATTGGACGGCCGGCGGCACAGATACGCAGTATTTT.

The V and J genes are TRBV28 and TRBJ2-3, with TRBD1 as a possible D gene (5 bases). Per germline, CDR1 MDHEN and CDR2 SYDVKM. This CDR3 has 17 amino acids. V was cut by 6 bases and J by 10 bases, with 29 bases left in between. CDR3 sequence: CASSQDKGRTALRAQYF. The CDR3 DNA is TGTGCCAGCAGCCAGGACAAGGGGCGTACAGCCCTTAGGGCGCAGTATTTT.